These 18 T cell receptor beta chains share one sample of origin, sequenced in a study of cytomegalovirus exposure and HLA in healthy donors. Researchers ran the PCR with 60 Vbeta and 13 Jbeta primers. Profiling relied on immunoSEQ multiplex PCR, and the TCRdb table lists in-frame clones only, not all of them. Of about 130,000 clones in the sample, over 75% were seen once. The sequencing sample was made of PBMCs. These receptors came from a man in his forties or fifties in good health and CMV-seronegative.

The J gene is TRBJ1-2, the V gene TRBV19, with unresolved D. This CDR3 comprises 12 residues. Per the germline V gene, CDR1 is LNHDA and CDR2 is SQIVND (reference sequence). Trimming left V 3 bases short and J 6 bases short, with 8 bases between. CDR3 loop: CASSILGNGYTF. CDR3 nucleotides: TGTGCCAGTAGTATCCTCGGGAATGGCTACACCTTC.

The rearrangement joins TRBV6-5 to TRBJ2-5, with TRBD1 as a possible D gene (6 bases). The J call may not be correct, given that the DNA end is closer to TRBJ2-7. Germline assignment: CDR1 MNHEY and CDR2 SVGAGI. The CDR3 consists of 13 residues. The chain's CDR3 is CASGTGTLYEQYF. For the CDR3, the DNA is TGTGCCAGCGGAACCGGGACACTCTACGAGCAGTACTTC.

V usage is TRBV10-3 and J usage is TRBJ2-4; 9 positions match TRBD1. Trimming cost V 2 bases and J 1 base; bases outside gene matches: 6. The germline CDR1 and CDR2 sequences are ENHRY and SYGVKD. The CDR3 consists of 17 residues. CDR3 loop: CAISEGTGPKAKNIQYF. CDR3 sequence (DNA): TGTGCCATCAGTGAGGGGACAGGGCCTAAGGCCAAAAACATTCAGTACTTC.

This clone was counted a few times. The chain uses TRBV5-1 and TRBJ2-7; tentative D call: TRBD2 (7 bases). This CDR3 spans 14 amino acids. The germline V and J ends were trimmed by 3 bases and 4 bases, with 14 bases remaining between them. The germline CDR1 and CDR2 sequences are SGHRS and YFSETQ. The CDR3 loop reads CASSSGGGIYEQYF. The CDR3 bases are TGCGCCAGCAGCTCGGGGGGCGGGATTTACGAGCAGTACTTC.

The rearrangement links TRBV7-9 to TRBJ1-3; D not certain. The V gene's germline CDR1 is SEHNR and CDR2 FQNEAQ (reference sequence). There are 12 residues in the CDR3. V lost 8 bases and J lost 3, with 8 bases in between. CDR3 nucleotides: TGTGCCAGCGCGGCAGTTGGAAACACCATATATTTT. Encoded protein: CASAAVGNTIYF.

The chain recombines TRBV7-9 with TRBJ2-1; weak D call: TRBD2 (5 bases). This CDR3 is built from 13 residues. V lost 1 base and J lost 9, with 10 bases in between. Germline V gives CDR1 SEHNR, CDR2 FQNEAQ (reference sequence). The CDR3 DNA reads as TGTGCCAGCAGCTTAGAAGCGGAGACTGAGCAGTTCTTC. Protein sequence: CASSLEAETEQFF.

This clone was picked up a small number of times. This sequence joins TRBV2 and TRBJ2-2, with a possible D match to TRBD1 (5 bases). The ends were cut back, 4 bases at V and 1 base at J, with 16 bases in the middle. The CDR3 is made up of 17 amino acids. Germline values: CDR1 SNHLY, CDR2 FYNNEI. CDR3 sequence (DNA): TGTGCCAGCAGTGGGTCCTGGGGCGCCGTGAACACCGGGGAGCTGTTTTTT. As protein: CASSGSWGAVNTGELFF.

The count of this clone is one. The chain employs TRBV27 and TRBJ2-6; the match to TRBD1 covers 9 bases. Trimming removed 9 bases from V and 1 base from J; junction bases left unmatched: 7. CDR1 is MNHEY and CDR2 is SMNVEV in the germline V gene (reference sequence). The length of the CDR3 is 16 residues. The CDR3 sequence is CARWDRVKSGANVLTF. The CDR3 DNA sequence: TGTGCCAGATGGGACAGGGTAAAATCTGGGGCCAACGTCCTGACTTTC.

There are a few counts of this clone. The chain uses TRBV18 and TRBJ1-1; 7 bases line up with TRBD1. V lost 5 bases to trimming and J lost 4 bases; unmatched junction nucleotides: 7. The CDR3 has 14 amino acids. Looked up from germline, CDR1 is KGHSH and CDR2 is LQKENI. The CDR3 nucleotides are TGTGCCAGCTCATCGACAGGGACGATCACTGAAGCTTTCTTT. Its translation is CASSSTGTITEAFF.

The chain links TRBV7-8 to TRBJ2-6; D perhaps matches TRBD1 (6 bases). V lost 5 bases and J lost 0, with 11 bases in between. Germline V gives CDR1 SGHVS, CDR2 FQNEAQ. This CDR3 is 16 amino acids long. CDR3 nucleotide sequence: TGTGCCAGCAGCCCCCAGGACAGCTCTGGGGCCAACGTCCTGACTTTC. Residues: CASSPQDSSGANVLTF.

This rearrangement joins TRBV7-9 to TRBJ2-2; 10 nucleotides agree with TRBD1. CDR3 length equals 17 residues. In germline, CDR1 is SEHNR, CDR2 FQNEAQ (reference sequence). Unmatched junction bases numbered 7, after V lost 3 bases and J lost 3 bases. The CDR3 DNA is TGTGCCAGCAGCTTTTGGTCCGGGACAGGGGACACCGGGGAGCTGTTTTTT. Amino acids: CASSFWSGTGDTGELFF.

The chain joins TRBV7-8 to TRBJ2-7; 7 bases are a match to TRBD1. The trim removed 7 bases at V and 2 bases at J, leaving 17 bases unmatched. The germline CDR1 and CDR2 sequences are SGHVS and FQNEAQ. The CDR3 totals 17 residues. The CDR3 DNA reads TGTGCCAGCACCAAAGGACAGGTTCTTAACTTCCCCTACGAGCAGTACTTC. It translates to CASTKGQVLNFPYEQYF.

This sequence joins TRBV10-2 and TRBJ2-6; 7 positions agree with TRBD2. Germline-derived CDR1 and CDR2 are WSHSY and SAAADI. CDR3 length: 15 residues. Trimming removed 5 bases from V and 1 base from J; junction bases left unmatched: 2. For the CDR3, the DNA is TGCGCCAGCAGTAACGGGGGGTCTGGGGCCAACGTCCTGACTTTC. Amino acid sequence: CASSNGGSGANVLTF.

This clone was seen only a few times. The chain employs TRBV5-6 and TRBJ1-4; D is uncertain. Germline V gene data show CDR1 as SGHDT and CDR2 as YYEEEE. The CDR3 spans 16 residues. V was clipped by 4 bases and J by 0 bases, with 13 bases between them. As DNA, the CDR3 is TGTGCCAGCAGCAAGGGAGCTACTTCAACTAATGAAAAACTGTTTTTT. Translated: CASSKGATSTNEKLFF. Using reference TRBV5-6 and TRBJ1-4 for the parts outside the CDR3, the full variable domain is DAGVTQSPTHLIKTRGQQVTLRCSPKSGHDTVSWYQQALGQGPQFIFQYYEEEERQRGNFPDRFSGHQFPNYSSELNVNALLLGDSALYLCASSKGATSTNEKLFFGSGTQLSVL.

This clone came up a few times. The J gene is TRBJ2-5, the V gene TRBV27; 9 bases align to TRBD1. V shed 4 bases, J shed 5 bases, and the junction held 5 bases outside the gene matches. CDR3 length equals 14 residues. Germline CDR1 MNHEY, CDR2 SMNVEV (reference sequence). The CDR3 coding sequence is TGTGCCAGCAGTTCCGACAGGGGGGGGGAGACCCAGTACTTC. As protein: CASSSDRGGETQYF.

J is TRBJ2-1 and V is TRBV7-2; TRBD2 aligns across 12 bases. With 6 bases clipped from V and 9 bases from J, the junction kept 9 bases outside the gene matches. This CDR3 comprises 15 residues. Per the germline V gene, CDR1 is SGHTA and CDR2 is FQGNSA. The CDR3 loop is CASSLLAGGSGEQFF. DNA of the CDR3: TGTGCCAGCAGTTTACTAGCGGGAGGATCCGGTGAGCAGTTCTTC.

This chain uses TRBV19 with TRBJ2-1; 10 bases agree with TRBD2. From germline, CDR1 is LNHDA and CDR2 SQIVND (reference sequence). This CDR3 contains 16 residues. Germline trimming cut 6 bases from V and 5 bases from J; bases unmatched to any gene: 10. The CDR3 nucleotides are TGTGCCAGTAGCTCGAATATAGCGGGAGGAAACAATGAGCAGTTCTTC. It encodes CASSSNIAGGNNEQFF.

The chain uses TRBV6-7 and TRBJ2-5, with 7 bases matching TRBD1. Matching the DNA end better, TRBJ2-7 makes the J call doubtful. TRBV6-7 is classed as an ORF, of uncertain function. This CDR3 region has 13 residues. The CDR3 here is CASSPRQGGEQYF. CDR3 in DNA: TGTGCCAGCAGCCCTAGACAGGGCGGCGAGCAGTACTTC.